This T cell receptor beta chain was observed in a study of blood T cell repertoires in COVID-19. Produced via immunoSEQ multiplex PCR; TCRdb's table is partial and in-frame only. In the table there are 150,000 to 200,000 clones, approximately 80% of which are singletons. In germline, CDR1 is SGHNT, CDR2 YYREEE (reference sequence). The CDR3 is 16 residues long. V shed 5 bases, J shed 1 base, and the junction held 6 bases outside the gene matches. Sequenced: PBMCs or T cells enriched from blood (not recorded which). The chain couples TRBV5-4 to TRBJ2-3; 11 bases match TRBD2. This TCR came from a man aged 55 to 70 who had been exposed to COVID-19. Here the CDR3 reads CASRLAGVGGTDTQYF. The CDR3 DNA reads as TGTGCCAGCAGACTAGCGGGAGTAGGGGGCACAGATACGCAGTATTTT. Variable domain in full (rest from reference TRBV5-4 and TRBJ2-3): ETGVTQSPTHLIKTRGQQVTLRCSSQSGHNTVSWYQQALGQGPQFIFQYYREEENGRGNFPPRFSGLQFPNYSSELNVNALELDDSALYLCASRLAGVGGTDTQYFGPGTRLTVL.